Listed below are T cell receptor beta chains from one sample, sequenced in a study of response to subunit inactivated influenza vaccine. TCRdb reanalysed the RT-PCR reads using MiXCR and keeps one entry per CDR3 protein. Seen here are roughly 790,000 distinct CDR3 sequences, around 21% observed once, and the top ten hold around 9.6%. This specimen was PBMCs from blood, taken about 5 days after vaccination. All receptors come from a man aged 50 to 60 who received an inactivated influenza vaccine. The CDR3 runs from the conserved cysteine through the conserved F or W. The order of the fields is J gene, clone size, V gene, D gene, CDR3 DNA, CDR3 protein. D genes are given only for firm matches. Size tells how often a clone was seen (once, few, many) or the class of an expanded clone, and some rows leave it out.

TRBJ2-3 | few | TRBV6-2/TRBV6-3 | - | TGTGCCAGCAGCGAGACTAGACCGGTAGATACGCAGTATTTT | CASSETRPVDTQYF
TRBJ2-2 | - | TRBV3-1 | TRBD2 | TGTGCCAGCAGCCACCTAGCGGGAGGCGGTGGCCGGGAGCTGTTTTTT | CASSHLAGGGGRELFF
TRBJ2-7 | many | TRBV4-3 | TRBD2 | TGCGCCAGCAGCCAAGATGTGCTAGCGGGAGGTTGGCAGTACTTC | CASSQDVLAGGWQYF
TRBJ2-5 | - | TRBV5-5 | TRBD2 | TGTGCCAGCAGACATGGACTAGCGTCTGGAGAGACCCAGTACTTC | CASRHGLASGETQYF
TRBJ2-5 | few | TRBV29-1 | - | TGCAGCGTTGATAGGGGGGCAGTGGAGACCCAGTACTTC | CSVDRGAVETQYF
TRBJ1-1 | few | TRBV11-2 | - | TGTGCCAGCAGCTTTGTGAGCACTGAAGCTTTCTTT | CASSFVSTEAFF
TRBJ2-3 | few | TRBV20-1 | - | TGCAGTGCCTATACGTATTCACCCTACACAGATACGCAGTATTTT | CSAYTYSPYTDTQYF
TRBJ2-1 | - | TRBV27 | - | TGTGCCAGCAGACCCACTCGGCCCGGGCAGACAAGGACTTACAATGAGGAGCAGTTCTTC | CASRPTRPGQTRTYNEEQFF
TRBJ1-2 | once | TRBV4-2 | - | TGTGCCAGCAGCCAAGAATGGGCGAGCAGCAGAGATGGCTACACCTTC | CASSQEWASSRDGYTF
TRBJ2-3 | - | TRBV4-3 | - | TGCGCCAGCAGCCAAGCTACCAGCACAGATACGCAGTATTTT | CASSQATSTDTQYF
TRBJ2-3 | few | TRBV5-1 | TRBD1 | TGCGCCAGCAGAGAAGGGACAGGGGTCACAGATACGCAGTATTTT | CASREGTGVTDTQYF
TRBJ2-1 | - | TRBV11-2 | TRBD1 | TGTGCCAGCAGCCCGGAGGACAGGGGCCATGAGCAGTTCTTC | CASSPEDRGHEQFF
TRBJ2-2 | - | TRBV7-6 | TRBD2 | TGTGCCAGCAGCTTACGAGCGGGGGGGCTCGGGGAGCTGTTTTTT | CASSLRAGGLGELFF
TRBJ2-5 | - | TRBV21-1 | - | TGTGCCAGCAGCTTCAGATGGGGGGGGATGACCCAGTACTTC | CASSFRWGGMTQYF
TRBJ2-5 | few | TRBV24-1 | - | TGTGCCACCAGTGATCGAATACGGGGGCAAGAGACCCAGTACTTC | CATSDRIRGQETQYF
TRBJ1-1 | - | TRBV3-1 | - | TGTGCCAGCAGCTTCCGGACGAACACTGAAGCTTTCTTT | CASSFRTNTEAFF
TRBJ1-1 | few | TRBV7-9 | - | TGTGCCAGCAGCCCTACGAAGGGGGTTTTCACTGAAGCTTTCTTT | CASSPTKGVFTEAFF
TRBJ1-1 | - | TRBV12-3/TRBV12-4 | TRBD1 | TGTGCCAGCAGTGGCCCCCTACAGGGGGCTGAAGCTTTCTTT | CASSGPLQGAEAFF
TRBJ2-5 | - | TRBV20-1 | TRBD2 | TGCAGTGAAATCTACAGGACTAGCCGAGAGACCCAGTACTTC | CSEIYRTSRETQYF
TRBJ2-7 | few | TRBV12-3/TRBV12-4 | TRBD2 | TGTGCCAGCAGTCCCACTCTAGCGGGACCATCCTACGAGCAGTACTTC | CASSPTLAGPSYEQYF
TRBJ2-1 | - | TRBV6-1 | TRBD2 | TGTGCCAGCAGTAGGACTAGCTGGGACAATGAGCAGTTCTTC | CASSRTSWDNEQFF
TRBJ2-7 | few | TRBV9 | TRBD2 | TGTGCCAGCAGCGCCCAGGGACTAGGAACCTACGAGCAGTACTTC | CASSAQGLGTYEQYF
TRBJ1-5 | - | TRBV20-1 | - | TGCAGTGCTAGAGATGGTGGAGGGGGTTCCCATCAGCCCCAGCATTTT | CSARDGGGGSHQPQHF
TRBJ2-4 | few | TRBV6-5 | - | TGTGCCAGCAGTTCCTCTGGGCAGAGCCAAGGATTGAACATTCAGTACTTC | CASSSSGQSQGLNIQYF
TRBJ1-2 | once | TRBV12-3/TRBV12-4 | TRBD1 | TGTGCCTCCCAAAGGGGGCATACTAACTATGGCTACACCTTC | CASQRGHTNYGYTF
TRBJ1-1 | many | TRBV7-3 | - | TGTGCCAGCAGCTTAGGCAGGGCCACTGAAGCTTTCTTT | CASSLGRATEAFF
TRBJ1-1 | - | TRBV5-1 | - | TGCGCCAGCAGCTTGGCCGGTGGTAGGAACACTGAAGTTTTCTTT | CASSLAGGRNTEVFF
TRBJ2-5 | - | TRBV6-5 | - | TGTGCCAGCACACGCGGGGATCTCCAGTACTTC | CASTRGDLQYF
TRBJ2-1 | - | TRBV3-1 | TRBD1 | TGTGCCAGCAGACAACACGACAGGGGGCACGTTGAGCAGTTCTTC | CASRQHDRGHVEQFF